The 31 T cell receptor beta chains listed next were all sequenced from one sample in a study of cytomegalovirus exposure and HLA in healthy donors. This PCR relied on a set of 60 Vbeta primers and 13 Jbeta primers. The data were produced by immunoSEQ multiplex PCR, yet TCRdb's version contains in-frame clones alone and is incomplete. The sample holds 130,000 or so clones, around 8.5% seen once. The material sequenced was PBMCs. Source of these receptors: a man aged 35 to 55 in good health and CMV-seronegative.

This clone has just a few counts. The V and J genes are TRBV6-6 and TRBJ2-2; D may be TRBD1 (6 bases). CDR3 length: 14 amino acids. From germline, CDR1 is MNHNY and CDR2 SVGAGI (reference sequence). The V and J ends lost 5 bases and 1 base respectively, with 8 bases between them. The CDR3 sequence is CASSPGQNTGELFF. CDR3 in DNA: TGTGCCAGCAGTCCGGGACAGAACACCGGGGAGCTGTTTTTT.

This clone was detected a few times. The chain carries TRBV7-9 and TRBJ2-2; TRBD1 agrees at 9 bases. The CDR3 has 16 amino acids. V was pared by 5 bases and J by 4 bases, with 8 bases of the junction left unmatched. The germline CDR1 and CDR2 sequences are SEHNR and FQNEAQ (reference sequence). The CDR3, as DNA: TGTGCCAGCAGCATCAACCCGGGACAGGGCACCGGGGAGCTGTTTTTT. This gives the protein CASSINPGQGTGELFF.

This clone has a count of ten or more. The chain has TRBV28 and TRBJ1-1, with D unresolved. The CDR3 consists of 12 residues. With 6 bases removed from V and 3 bases from J, the gap between germline ends came to 8 bases. CDR1 and CDR2 from the germline V gene are MDHEN and SYDVKM. For the CDR3, the DNA is TGTGCCAGCAGGACCGGGGACACTGAAGCTTTCTTT. Its translation: CASRTGDTEAFF.

This sequence joins TRBV10-2 and TRBJ2-5; TRBD2 matches at 8 bases. The J call is uncertain, as TRBJ2-7 better fits the DNA end. This CDR3 has 12 amino acids. The germline V gene encodes CDR1 WSHSY and CDR2 SAAADI. The CDR3 coding sequence is TGCGCCACTATACCGGGGGGGCGCGAGCAGTACTTC. Protein product: CATIPGGREQYF.

Only a few counts were recorded for this clone. Here the CDR3 reads CASSLNTGDYGYTF. The CDR3 nucleotides read TGTGCCAGCAGCTTAAACACAGGGGACTATGGCTACACCTTC. The J gene is TRBJ1-2, the V gene TRBV5-4; 7 bases are shared with TRBD1. This CDR3 has 14 amino acids. The J segment lost 3 bases and the V segment lost 2 bases, leaving 4 bases of the junction unmatched. Looked up from germline, CDR1 is SGHNT and CDR2 is YYREEE (reference sequence).

This clone was observed a few times. The J gene is TRBJ2-7, the V gene TRBV25-1, with 7 bases identical to TRBD1. This CDR3 is built from 14 residues. Looked up from germline, CDR1 is MGHDK and CDR2 is SYGVNS. V dropped 2 bases and J dropped 4; count of bases not matched to a gene: 5. CDR3 DNA: TGTGCCAGCAGTGAAAACGGCAGGGGGTACGAGCAGTACTTC. Its translation: CASSENGRGYEQYF.

The V and J genes are TRBV5-1 and TRBJ2-1; 7 nucleotides line up with TRBD2. CDR3 length: 11 residues. Germline V gene data show CDR1 as SGHRS and CDR2 as YFSETQ. Trimming took 4 bases from V and 10 from J; bases not matched to a gene: 2. The DNA for the CDR3 is TGCGCCAGCAGCCGCGGGGGAGAGCAGTTCTTC. Translated: CASSRGGEQFF.

The V and J genes are TRBV10-3 and TRBJ1-1; 11 nucleotides line up with TRBD1. Germline assignment: CDR1 ENHRY and CDR2 SYGVKD. The CDR3 has 14 amino acids. J gave up 5 bases and V 10 bases, and 9 bases lay outside the gene matches. As DNA, the CDR3 is TGTGCCACCGCTCCCGGGACAGGGGGGACTGAAGCTTTCTTT. This codes for CATAPGTGGTEAFF.

This clone has just a few counts. This chain joins TRBV9 and TRBJ1-1, with 7 bases fitting TRBD1. The CDR3 runs to 15 residues. The trim removed 0 bases at V and 3 bases at J, leaving 5 bases unmatched. Germline V lookup: CDR1 SGDLS, CDR2 YYNGEE. The CDR3 region has the DNA TGTGCCAGCAGCGTAGACGGACAGGTCTACACTGAAGCTTTCTTT. Its translation is CASSVDGQVYTEAFF.

The sample holds a few counts of this clone. The CDR3 sequence is CARSLIHAGATDTQYF. In nucleotides, the CDR3 is TGTGCCAGAAGCTTAATACATGCGGGGGCCACAGATACGCAGTATTTT. This chain links TRBV5-3 with TRBJ2-3, with D tentatively TRBD2 (7 bases). TRBV5-3 qualifies as an ORF whose function is uncertain. The V end lost 2 bases, the J end lost 2 bases, and 15 bases lay between the germline ends. The CDR3 is 16 residues long.

The V call is TRBV2, the J call TRBJ2-3; D call uncertain. Germline V gives CDR1 SNHLY, CDR2 FYNNEI. CDR3 length: 12 residues. Trimming removed 5 bases at V and 2 bases at J, with 5 bases between. The CDR3 loop reads CASSSDTDTQYF. CDR3 bases: TGTGCCAGCAGTAGCGACACAGATACGCAGTATTTT. Full variable domain (missing parts from reference TRBV2 and TRBJ2-3): EPEVTQTPSHQVTQMGQEVILRCVPISNHLYFYWYRQILGQKVEFLVSFYNNEISEKSEIFDDQFSVERPDGSNFTLKIRSTKLEDSAMYFCASSSDTDTQYFGPGTRLTVL.

The V and J genes are TRBV7-6 and TRBJ2-6, with TRBD1 identical over 8 bases. The CDR3 length is 14 residues. Trimming took 6 bases from V and 12 from J; bases not matched to a gene: 10. Germline values: CDR1 SGHVS, CDR2 FNYEAQ. The CDR3 DNA follows: TGTGCCAGCAGTTCGACCGGGACAGGAAGCGTCCTGACTTTC. Amino acid sequence: CASSSTGTGSVLTF.

This clone has more than one count but fewer than ten. The rearrangement links TRBV6-4 to TRBJ1-2, with D perhaps matching TRBD1 (5 bases). Germline CDR1 MRHNA, CDR2 SNTAGT. Between the trimmed V and J ends, which lost 4 bases and 4 bases, there was a span of 19 bases. The CDR3 extends over 16 amino acids. The CDR3, as DNA: TGTGCCAGCAGTGCCTCCGGGACCCCGGAGGGCTATGGCTACACCTTC. This sequence encodes CASSASGTPEGYGYTF.

The chain employs TRBV5-6 and TRBJ2-2, with 8 bases aligning to TRBD1. J gave up 1 base and V 4 bases, and 3 bases lay outside the gene matches. This CDR3 comprises 15 residues. Germline lookup yields CDR1 SGHDT and CDR2 YYEEEE. DNA for the CDR3: TGTGCCAGCAGCGACGGGACAGGGAACACCGGGGAGCTGTTTTTT. Protein sequence: CASSDGTGNTGELFF.

This chain uses TRBV27 with TRBJ2-1; no clear D gene. With 2 bases removed from V and 0 bases from J, the gap between germline ends came to 8 bases. Germline CDR1 reads MNHEY; CDR2 reads SMNVEV (reference sequence). The CDR3 totals 15 residues. CDR3: CASSLAQSSYNEQFF. As DNA, the CDR3 is TGTGCCAGCAGTTTAGCACAGAGCTCCTACAATGAGCAGTTCTTC.

The chain joins TRBV2 to TRBJ2-1; 10 bases agree with TRBD1. Germline V gives CDR1 SNHLY, CDR2 FYNNEI. This CDR3 comprises 11 residues. The V segment lost 10 bases and the J segment 8 bases; nucleotides outside the gene matches: 2. CDR3 region: CATTGGDEQFF. The DNA for the CDR3 is TGTGCCACGACAGGGGGCGATGAGCAGTTCTTC.

This clone was counted ten times or more. The chain employs TRBV5-4 and TRBJ2-7, with 9 bases lining up with TRBD2. V shed 6 bases, J shed 0 bases, and the junction held 10 bases outside the gene matches. Germline-derived CDR1 and CDR2 are SGHNT and YYREEE (reference sequence). The CDR3 is 16 amino acids. Here the CDR3 reads CASTIIDSGGSYEQYF. The CDR3 DNA sequence: TGTGCCAGCACCATAATTGATAGCGGGGGCTCCTACGAGCAGTACTTC.

A few counts support this clone. V gene TRBV18 combines with J gene TRBJ2-1; 7 bases are shared with TRBD1. CDR3 length: 15 amino acids. Germline CDR1 KGHSH, CDR2 LQKENI. V was clipped by 4 bases and J by 9 bases; unmatched bases: 12. The CDR3 spells CASSRDSPPSIEQFF. The CDR3 region has the DNA TGTGCCAGCTCACGGGACAGCCCCCCTTCCATTGAGCAGTTCTTC.

In its sample, this clone was seen a few times. The rearrangement uses TRBV6-5 and TRBJ1-1; possible D gene TRBD1, 6 bases. Germline values: CDR1 MNHEY, CDR2 SVGAGI. V lost 7 bases and J 7 bases, leaving 13 bases between the germline ends. There are 12 residues in the CDR3. The CDR3 DNA is TGTGCCAGCATGCGAGGGGGGGATGAAGCTTTCTTT. Its protein is CASMRGGDEAFF.

This clone was counted a few times. This sequence joins TRBV30 and TRBJ2-7, with TRBD2 matching over 9 bases. Germline V gene data show CDR1 as GTSNPN and CDR2 as SVGIG (reference sequence). This CDR3 has 13 residues. V lost 3 bases and J lost 3; bases outside the gene matches: 3. The CDR3 is CAWRGGGGYEQYF. In DNA, the CDR3 is TGTGCCTGGAGGGGCGGGGGGGGCTACGAGCAGTACTTC.

This clone has more than one count but fewer than ten. This rearrangement joins TRBV6-5 to TRBJ2-5, with 7 nucleotides matching TRBD1. Germline CDR1 and CDR2: MNHEY and SVGAGI. The CDR3 totals 13 residues. V was pared by 7 bases and J by 5 bases, with 7 bases of the junction left unmatched. The CDR3 nucleotides read TGTGCCAGCACAAAAACAGGGGCCGAGACCCAGTACTTC. This encodes CASTKTGAETQYF.

The chain is built from TRBV9 and TRBJ2-1, with D perhaps matching TRBD2 (6 bases). CDR3 size: 16 residues. CDR1 and CDR2 from the germline V gene are SGDLS and YYNGEE. V dropped 3 bases and J dropped 2 bases, with 15 bases sitting between them. As DNA, the CDR3 is TGTGCCAGCAGCGAGACCCCGGGAGAAACCTACAATGAGCAGTTCTTC. Amino acid sequence: CASSETPGETYNEQFF.

In its sample, this clone was seen a few times. The chain has TRBV27 and TRBJ1-5; 7 positions agree with TRBD1. Germline V lookup: CDR1 MNHEY, CDR2 SMNVEV (reference sequence). Trimming at V came to 4 bases and at J to 5 bases, leaving 11 bases not matched to a gene. This CDR3 comprises 16 residues. CDR3 region: CASSSHVTGNDQPQHF. CDR3 nucleotides: TGTGCCAGCAGTTCCCACGTGACAGGGAATGATCAGCCCCAGCATTTT.

This clone showed up just a few times. The DNA for the CDR3 is TGTGCCAGCAGCCTAAGGCAGGGTACTGAAGCTTTCTTT. It encodes CASSLRQGTEAFF. V and J are TRBV7-2 and TRBJ1-1; tentatively, D is TRBD1 (5 bases). Trimming stripped 5 bases from V and 5 bases from J, with 12 bases between. Looked up from germline, CDR1 is SGHTA and CDR2 is FQGNSA. The CDR3 contains 13 residues. The entire variable domain, with the rest obtained from reference TRBV7-2 and TRBJ1-1, is as follows: GAGVSQSPSNKVTEKGKDVELRCDPISGHTALYWYRQSLGQGLEFLIYFQGNSAPDKSGLPSDRFSAERTGGSVSTLTIQRTQQEDSAVYLCASSLRQGTEAFFGQGTRLTVV.

This clone was observed a handful of times. The rearrangement links TRBV6-1 to TRBJ2-3; 11 bases match TRBD1. The CDR3 runs to 14 residues. V gave up 7 bases and J gave up 4 bases; unmatched junction bases: 4. Germline V gene sequence: CDR1 MNHNS, CDR2 SASEGT. As DNA, the CDR3 is TGTGCCAGCACAAAGGGACAGGGGGCAGATACGCAGTATTTT. Translating gives CASTKGQGADTQYF.

V gene TRBV6-4 combines with J gene TRBJ2-6; 8 bases match TRBD1. J was trimmed by 4 bases and V by 3 bases; bases with no gene match: 11. This CDR3 region has 18 residues. Germline V gene sequence: CDR1 MRHNA, CDR2 SNTAGT. CDR3 protein: CASSDSPPTGAGANVLTF. CDR3 in DNA: TGTGCCAGCAGTGATAGCCCCCCGACAGGGGCAGGGGCCAACGTCCTGACTTTC.

The chain links TRBV5-4 to TRBJ2-5, with 11 bases aligning to TRBD2. V shed 0 bases and J 5 bases; nucleotides not matched to a gene: 3. The CDR3 has 15 residues. The germline CDR1 and CDR2 sequences are SGHNT and YYREEE (reference sequence). This CDR3 is CASSLGLAGYETQYF. Written as DNA, the CDR3 is TGTGCCAGCAGCTTGGGACTAGCGGGATACGAGACCCAGTACTTC.

Ten or more counts support this clone. DNA of the CDR3: TGTGCCAGCAGCGGGACAGGGTTCTCAGAGACCCAGTACTTC. It is translated as CASSGTGFSETQYF. The genes are TRBV2 and TRBJ2-5, with TRBD1 matching over 9 bases. This CDR3 region has 14 residues. In germline, CDR1 is SNHLY, CDR2 FYNNEI. V lost 6 bases and J lost 4; bases outside the gene matches: 6.

This clone was observed a handful of times. The chain couples TRBV6-1 to TRBJ2-3; TRBD2 aligns across 9 bases. The CDR3 is made up of 16 amino acids. Germline V gene data show CDR1 as MNHNS and CDR2 as SASEGT. The J segment lost 4 bases and the V segment lost 2 bases, leaving 7 bases of the junction unmatched. CDR3 nucleotides: TGTGCCAGCAGTGAAATGGGCGGGGGGGCCCCAGATACGCAGTATTTT. This gives the protein CASSEMGGGAPDTQYF.

The chain has TRBV28 and TRBJ1-5; D uncertain. The CDR3 sequence is 17 residues long. V dropped 3 bases and J dropped 2 bases, with 17 bases sitting between them. The germline V gene encodes CDR1 MDHEN and CDR2 SYDVKM. CDR3 nucleotides: TGTGCCAGCAGTTTGGCGGGCACTTACGAGGGCAATCAGCCCCAGCATTTT. This codes for CASSLAGTYEGNQPQHF. The full variable domain, rest sourced from reference TRBV28 and TRBJ1-5, is DVKVTQSSRYLVKRTGEKVFLECVQDMDHENMFWYRQDPGLGLRLIYFSYDVKMKEKGDIPEGYSVSREKKERFSLILESASTNQTSMYLCASSLAGTYEGNQPQHFGDGTRLSIL.

The genes are TRBV7-8 and TRBJ2-2; D is possibly TRBD1 (6 bases). V dropped 3 bases and J dropped 7 bases, with 27 bases sitting between them. This CDR3 has 19 residues. The germline CDR1 and CDR2 sequences are SGHVS and FQNEAQ. This CDR3 reads CASSFNTPGQGILGGELFF. CDR3 nucleotide sequence: TGTGCCAGCAGCTTTAATACTCCGGGACAAGGCATCCTCGGCGGGGAGCTGTTTTTT.